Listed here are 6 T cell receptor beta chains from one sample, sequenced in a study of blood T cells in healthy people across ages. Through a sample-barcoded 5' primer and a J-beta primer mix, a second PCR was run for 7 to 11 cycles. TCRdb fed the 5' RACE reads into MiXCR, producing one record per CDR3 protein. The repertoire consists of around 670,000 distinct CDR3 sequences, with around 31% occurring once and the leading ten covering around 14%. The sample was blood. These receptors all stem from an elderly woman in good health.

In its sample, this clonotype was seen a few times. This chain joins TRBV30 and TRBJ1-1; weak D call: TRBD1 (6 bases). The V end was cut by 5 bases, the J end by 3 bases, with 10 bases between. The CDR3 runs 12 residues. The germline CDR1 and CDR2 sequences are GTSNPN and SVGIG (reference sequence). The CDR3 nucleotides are TGTGCCTGGGCCCAGGGGCACACTGAAGCTTTCTTT. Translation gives CAWAQGHTEAFF.

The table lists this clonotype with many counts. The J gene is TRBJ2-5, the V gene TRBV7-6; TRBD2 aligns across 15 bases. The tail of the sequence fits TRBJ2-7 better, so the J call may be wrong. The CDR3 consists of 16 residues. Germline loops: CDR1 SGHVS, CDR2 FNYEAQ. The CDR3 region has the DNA TGTGCCAGCAGCCCCTGGACTAGCGGGGGGGCGGACGAGCAGTACTTC. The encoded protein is CASSPWTSGGADEQYF.

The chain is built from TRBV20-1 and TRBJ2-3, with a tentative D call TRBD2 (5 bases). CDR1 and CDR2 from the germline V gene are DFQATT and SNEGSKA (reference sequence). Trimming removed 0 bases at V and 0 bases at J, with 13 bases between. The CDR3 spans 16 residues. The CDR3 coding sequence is TGCAGTGCTAGAGATTTCCAGCGGACTAGCACAGATACGCAGTATTTT. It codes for CSARDFQRTSTDTQYF.

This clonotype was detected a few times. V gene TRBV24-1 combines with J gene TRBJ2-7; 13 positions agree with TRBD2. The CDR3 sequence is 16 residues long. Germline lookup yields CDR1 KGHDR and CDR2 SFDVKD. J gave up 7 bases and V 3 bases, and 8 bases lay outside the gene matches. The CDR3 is CATSDPLAGGDNEQYF. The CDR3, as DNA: TGTGCCACCAGTGATCCACTAGCGGGGGGGGACAATGAGCAGTACTTC.

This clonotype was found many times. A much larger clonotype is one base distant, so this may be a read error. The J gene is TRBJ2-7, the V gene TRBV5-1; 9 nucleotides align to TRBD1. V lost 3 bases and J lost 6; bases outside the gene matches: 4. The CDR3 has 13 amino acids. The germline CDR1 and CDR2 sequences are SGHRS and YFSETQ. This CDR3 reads CASSWGQGGEQYF. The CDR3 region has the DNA TGCGCCAGCAGCTGGGGACAGGGAGGCGAGCAGTACTTC.

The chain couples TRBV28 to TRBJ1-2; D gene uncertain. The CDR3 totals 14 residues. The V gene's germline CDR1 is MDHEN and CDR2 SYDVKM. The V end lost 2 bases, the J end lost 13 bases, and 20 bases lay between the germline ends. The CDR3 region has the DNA TGTGCCAGCAGTTTAGGGCCCGGTAACTATGACTGCACCTTC. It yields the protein CASSLGPGNYDCTF.